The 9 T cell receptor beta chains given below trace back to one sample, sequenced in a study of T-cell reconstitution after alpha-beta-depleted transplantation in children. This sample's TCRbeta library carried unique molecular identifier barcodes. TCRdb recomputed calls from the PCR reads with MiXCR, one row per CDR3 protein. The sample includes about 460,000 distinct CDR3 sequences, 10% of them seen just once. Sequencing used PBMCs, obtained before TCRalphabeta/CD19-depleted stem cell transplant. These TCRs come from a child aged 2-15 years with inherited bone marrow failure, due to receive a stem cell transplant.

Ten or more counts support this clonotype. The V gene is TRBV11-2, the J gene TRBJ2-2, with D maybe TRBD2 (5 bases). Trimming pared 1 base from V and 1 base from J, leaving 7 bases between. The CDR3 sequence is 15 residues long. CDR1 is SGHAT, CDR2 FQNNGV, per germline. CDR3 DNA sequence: TGTGCCAGCAGCTTAGTACTAGGGAACACCGGGGAGCTGTTTTTT. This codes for CASSLVLGNTGELFF.

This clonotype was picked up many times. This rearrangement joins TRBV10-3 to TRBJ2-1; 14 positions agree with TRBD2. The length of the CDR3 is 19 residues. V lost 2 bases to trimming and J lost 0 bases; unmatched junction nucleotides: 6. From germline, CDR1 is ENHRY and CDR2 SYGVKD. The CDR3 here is CAISEPGLAGETSYNEQFF. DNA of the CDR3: TGTGCCATCAGTGAGCCGGGACTAGCGGGAGAGACCTCCTACAATGAGCAGTTCTTC.

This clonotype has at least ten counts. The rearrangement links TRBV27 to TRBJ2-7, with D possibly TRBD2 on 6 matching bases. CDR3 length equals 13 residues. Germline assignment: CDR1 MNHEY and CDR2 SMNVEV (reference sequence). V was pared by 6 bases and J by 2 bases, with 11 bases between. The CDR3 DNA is TGTGCCAGCAGCCTTCGGGGGACCTACGAGCAGTACTTC. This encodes CASSLRGTYEQYF.

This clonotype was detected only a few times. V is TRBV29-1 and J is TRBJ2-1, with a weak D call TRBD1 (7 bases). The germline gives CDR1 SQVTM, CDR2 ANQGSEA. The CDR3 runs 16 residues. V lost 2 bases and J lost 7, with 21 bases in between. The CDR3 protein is CSVERGRDALGNEQFF. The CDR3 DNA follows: TGCAGCGTTGAAAGGGGGCGGGACGCCTTGGGGAATGAGCAGTTCTTC.

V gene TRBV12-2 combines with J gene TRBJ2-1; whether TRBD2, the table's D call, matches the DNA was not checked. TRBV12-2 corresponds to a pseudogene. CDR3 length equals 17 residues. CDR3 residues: CASRLGDRRELYNEQFF. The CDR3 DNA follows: TGTGCAAGTCGCTTAGGGGATCGGCGGGAGTTGTACAATGAGCAGTTCTTC.

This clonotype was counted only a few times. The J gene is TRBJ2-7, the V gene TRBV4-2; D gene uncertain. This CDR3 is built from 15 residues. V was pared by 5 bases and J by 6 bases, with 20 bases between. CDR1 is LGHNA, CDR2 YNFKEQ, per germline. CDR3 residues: CASSGKSLPYSEQYF. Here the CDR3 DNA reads TGTGCCAGCAGCGGTAAGAGTCTCCCCTATTCCGAGCAGTACTTC.

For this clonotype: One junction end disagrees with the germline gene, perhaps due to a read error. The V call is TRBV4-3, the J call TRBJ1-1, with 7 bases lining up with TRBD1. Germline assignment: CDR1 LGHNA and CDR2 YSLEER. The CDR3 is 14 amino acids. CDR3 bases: TGCGCCAGGAGCCCCGGGACAGCGAACACTGAAGCTTTCTTT. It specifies CARSPGTANTEAFF.

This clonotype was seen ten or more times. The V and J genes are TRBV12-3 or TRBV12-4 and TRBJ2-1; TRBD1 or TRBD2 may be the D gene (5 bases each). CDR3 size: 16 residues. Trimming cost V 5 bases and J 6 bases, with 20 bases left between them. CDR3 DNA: TGTGCCAGCAGTCTCGCCCCATGGATCGGGGCCAATGAGCAGTTCTTC. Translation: CASSLAPWIGANEQFF.

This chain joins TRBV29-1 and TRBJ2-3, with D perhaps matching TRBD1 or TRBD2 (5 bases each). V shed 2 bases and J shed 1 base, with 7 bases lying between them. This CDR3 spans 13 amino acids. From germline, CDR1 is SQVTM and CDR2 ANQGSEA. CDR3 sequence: CSVELGGTDTQYF. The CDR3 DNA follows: TGCAGCGTTGAATTGGGGGGCACAGATACGCAGTATTTT.